This is a list of T cell receptor beta chains from one sample in a study of cytomegalovirus exposure and HLA in healthy donors. Libraries were prepared by immunoSEQ multiplex PCR; TCRdb keeps only in-frame clonotypes and omits some of them. Of under 55,000 clones in the sample, 72% were seen once. What was sequenced was PBMCs. The receptor set was obtained from a woman in her fifties or sixties in good health and CMV-seronegative. Each CDR3 is given with its conserved first and last residue. Each record gives: J gene, CDR3 length, V gene, CDR3 protein.

>TRBJ2-1|13|TRBV7-3
CASSTTGGGEQFF
>TRBJ1-5|13|TRBV28
CASSLLPPRPQHF
>TRBJ2-7|13|TRBV28
CASHLVRGGEQYF
>TRBJ1-2|14|TRBV4-2
CASSQAGQGNGYTF
>TRBJ2-1|15|TRBV27
CASSLGNPPRPEQFF
>TRBJ1-2|13|TRBV28
CASSLREEGGYTF
>TRBJ2-7|13|TRBV6-5
CASSSGDPSEQYF
>TRBJ2-1|15|TRBV7-9
CASTFTGLAADEQFF
>TRBJ2-3|16|TRBV30
CAWSVGSGGSTDTQYF
>TRBJ2-7|14|TRBV28
CASSSQRRVGEQYF
>TRBJ1-2|13|TRBV30
CAWSPQRRYGYTF
>TRBJ2-2|12|TRBV2
CASTLLAGELFF
>TRBJ2-5|14|TRBV7-6
CASSFGAGGETQYF
>TRBJ2-3|16|TRBV7-9
CASSLVPIPHTDTQYF
>TRBJ1-3|15|TRBV6-5
CASSYFAIIGNTIYF
>TRBJ2-7|16|TRBV11-3
CASSLGSIEDSYEQYF